This T cell receptor (beta chain) was captured in a study of tumor and adjacent non-tumor tissue in lung cancer. Study at large: There were some 12 adenocarcinoma, a couple of squamous cell carcinoma and 1 small cell lung cancer cases.

The library came from three nested PCR rounds adapted from ARM-PCR protocols. TCRdb reprocessed the multiplex PCR reads with MiXCR, giving one entry per CDR3 protein. The sample lists some 99,000 distinct CDR3 sequences, 50% to 70% occurring once. No cell sorting was done before RNA was extracted from the tissue. More than 3 cm separated this lung sample from the edge of the tumor. This clonotype has a count of ten or more. The sequence came from a man in his 60s with non-small cell lung cancer. The material sequenced was distant non-tumor lung tissue.

CDR3 loop: CASSQGERGTEAFF. The CDR3 coding sequence is TGTGCCAGCAGCCAAGGGGAGCGTGGCACTGAAGCTTTCTTT. The chain employs TRBV4-2 and TRBJ1-1; no firm D call. Trimming left V 1 base short and J 4 bases short, with 10 bases between. Germline CDR1 and CDR2: LGHNA and YNFKEQ. This CDR3 is 14 amino acids long.